Shown below are 11 T cell receptor beta chains from a single sample sequenced in a study of T cell responses to AZD1222 COVID-19 vaccine. The assay was immunoSEQ multiplex PCR, and TCRdb's table has in-frame clones only and misses some. The sample includes over 100,000 clones, 70% to 90% of them seen just once. The sample consisted of peripheral blood, taken on day 0 of AZD1222 vaccination. These receptors all stem from an adult in good health.

The gene calls are TRBV10-3 and TRBJ1-5, with no clear D. The CDR3 is made up of 15 amino acids. V was pared by 3 bases and J by 2 bases, with 11 bases between. Germline CDR1 and CDR2: ENHRY and SYGVKD. CDR3 sequence (DNA): TGTGCCATCAGTGACGGGTTCGGTGGCAATCAGCCCCAGCATTTT. Its translation: CAISDGFGGNQPQHF.

This chain connects TRBV7-2 to TRBJ2-1, with 8 nucleotides matching TRBD1. V lost 7 bases to trimming and J lost 0 bases; unmatched junction nucleotides: 8. This CDR3 spans 16 amino acids. CDR1 is SGHTA and CDR2 is FQGNSA in the germline V gene. This CDR3 reads CASTPDRGGSYNEQFF. The CDR3 DNA sequence: TGTGCCAGCACACCTGACAGGGGCGGCTCCTACAATGAGCAGTTCTTC.

This chain's CDR3 is CASSLTGGNTEAFF. CDR3 nucleotides: TGTGCCAGCAGCTTGACAGGGGGGAACACTGAAGCTTTCTTT. The genes are TRBV13 and TRBJ1-1; 9 bases match TRBD1. Unmatched junction bases numbered 0, after V lost 3 bases and J lost 1 base. Germline V gene data show CDR1 as PRHDT and CDR2 as FYEKMQ (reference sequence). The CDR3 loop spans 14 amino acids.

This chain uses TRBV19 with TRBJ1-5; 7 nucleotides line up with TRBD1. Germline V gives CDR1 LNHDA, CDR2 SQIVND (reference sequence). This CDR3 spans 16 amino acids. The junction had 7 bases not matched to a gene; V was cut back by 5 bases and J by 0 bases. CDR3 DNA sequence: TGTGCCAGTAGTCTCCTCAGGGGGATTAGCAATCAGCCCCAGCATTTT. Its translation is CASSLLRGISNQPQHF.

This clone showed up just a few times. The chain combines TRBV6-5 with TRBJ2-7; D gene uncertain. Trimming cost V 2 bases and J 5 bases, with 19 bases left between them. Germline V gene sequence: CDR1 MNHEY, CDR2 SVGAGI. CDR3 length: 16 residues. CDR3 DNA: TGTGCCAGCAGTTACGACCTTGGACGGAGTAGTGACGAGCAGTACTTC. It yields the protein CASSYDLGRSSDEQYF.

This chain uses TRBV7-2 with TRBJ1-3; D perhaps matches TRBD1 (5 bases). Germline values: CDR1 SGHTA, CDR2 FQGNSA. The CDR3 runs 15 residues. Deletions cut 1 base from V and 3 bases from J, with 10 bases between. Written as DNA, the CDR3 is TGTGCCAGCAGCTTAGTTGGGGGGGGTGGAAACACCATATATTTT. This gives the protein CASSLVGGGGNTIYF.

The chain employs TRBV29-1 and TRBJ2-2, with TRBD1 identical over 7 bases. CDR3 length: 15 amino acids. Germline CDR1 and CDR2: SQVTM and ANQGSEA. Losses at the gene ends were 3 bases for V and 8 bases for J; bases not matched to a gene: 12. CDR3 in amino acids: CSVERTGPLGGELFF. CDR3 in DNA: TGCAGCGTTGAGCGGACAGGACCTTTGGGGGGGGAGCTGTTTTTT.

This chain connects TRBV7-8 to TRBJ2-1, with D tentatively TRBD1 (5 bases). The CDR3 covers 14 residues. Trimming pared 5 bases from V and 6 bases from J, leaving 14 bases between. CDR1 and CDR2 from the germline V gene are SGHVS and FQNEAQ. As DNA, the CDR3 is TGTGCCAGCAGCGAAACCAGGGTCCGCAATGAGCAGTTCTTC. It translates to CASSETRVRNEQFF.

The rearrangement links TRBV19 to TRBJ2-3; the match to TRBD1 covers 8 bases. Germline V gives CDR1 LNHDA, CDR2 SQIVND (reference sequence). Unmatched junction bases numbered 6, after V lost 3 bases and J lost 4 bases. The CDR3 has 15 residues. The CDR3 loop is CASSILAGGADTQYF. The CDR3 nucleotides read TGTGCCAGTAGTATCTTGGCAGGGGGCGCAGATACGCAGTATTTT.

The chain uses TRBV2 and TRBJ2-2; possibly TRBD1 for D (6 bases). The CDR3 covers 14 residues. V was cut by 6 bases and J by 3 bases, with 11 bases left in between. Germline V gene lookup returns CDR1 SNHLY and CDR2 FYNNEI. The CDR3 reads CASRSQGYTGELFF. The CDR3 DNA reads as TGTGCCAGCAGGTCACAGGGATACACCGGGGAGCTGTTTTTT.

A few counts support this clone. The rearrangement joins TRBV27 to TRBJ1-4; D may be TRBD1 (6 bases). V lost 4 bases to trimming and J lost 8 bases, with 17 bases between them. The CDR3 sequence is 15 residues long. Germline CDR1 reads MNHEY; CDR2 reads SMNVEV (reference sequence). CDR3 amino acids: CASSSGGAQWEKLFF. DNA for the CDR3: TGTGCCAGCAGTTCCGGGGGGGCTCAATGGGAAAAACTGTTTTTT.